The next 21 T cell receptor beta chains were all read from a single sample in a study of blood T cell repertoires in COVID-19. TCRdb's copy holds only in-frame clones and misses some; the assay was immunoSEQ multiplex PCR. Of 150,000 to 200,000 clones in the sample, more than 75% were seen once. The specimen sequenced was PBMCs or T cells enriched from blood (not recorded which). The receptors stem from a woman aged 45-59 years with acute COVID-19.

Only a few counts were recorded for this clone. V gene TRBV28 combines with J gene TRBJ1-2; 9 nucleotides align to TRBD1. Germline assignment: CDR1 MDHEN and CDR2 SYDVKM. The J segment lost 5 bases and the V segment lost 6 bases, leaving 4 bases of the junction unmatched. The CDR3 covers 13 residues. The CDR3 region has the DNA TGTGCCAGCAGCCGTGGACAGGGGTATGGCTACACCTTC. It translates to CASSRGQGYGYTF.

This chain's CDR3 is CASSPRLAGVSEQYV. The CDR3 DNA is TGTGCCAGCAGCCCCCGACTAGCGGGGGTGAGCGAGCAGTACGTC. The chain couples TRBV9 to TRBJ2-7; 12 nucleotides agree with TRBD2. Germline-derived CDR1 and CDR2 are SGDLS and YYNGEE. Trimming at V came to 4 bases and at J to 6 bases, leaving 8 bases not matched to a gene. The CDR3 consists of 15 residues.

The chain is built from TRBV18 and TRBJ1-6; 7 nucleotides agree with TRBD1. The V gene end was trimmed by 5 bases and the J gene end by 7 bases; junction bases not matched to a gene: 5. This CDR3 comprises 14 residues. CDR1 and CDR2 from the germline V gene are KGHSH and LQKENI. The CDR3 DNA is TGTGCCAGCTCATTCGGGACAGAAAATTCACCCCTCCACTTT. Protein product: CASSFGTENSPLHF. Full variable domain (remainder filled in from reference TRBV18 and TRBJ1-6): NAGVMQNPRHLVRRRGQEARLRCSPMKGHSHVYWYRQLPEEGLKFMVYLQKENIIDESGMPKERFSAEFPKEGPSILRIQQVVRGDSAAYFCASSFGTENSPLHFGNGTRLTVT.

The gene calls are TRBV11-2 and TRBJ1-6, with a weak D call TRBD1 (6 bases). This CDR3 is built from 12 residues. V was clipped by 4 bases and J by 14 bases, with 12 bases between them. Per germline, CDR1 SGHAT and CDR2 FQNNGV. CDR3 protein: CASSWRRDTLHF. DNA of the CDR3: TGTGCCAGCAGCTGGCGCCGGGACACCCTCCACTTT. The variable domain in full, with the rest retrieved from reference TRBV11-2 and TRBJ1-6, is EAGVAQSPRYKIIEKRQSVAFWCNPISGHATLYWYQQILGQGPKLLIQFQNNGVVDDSQLPKDRFSAERLKGVDSTLKIQPAKLEDSAVYLCASSWRRDTLHFGNGTRLTVT.

This chain uses TRBV5-1 with TRBJ2-5; 7 bases line up with TRBD1. The CDR3 sequence is 16 residues long. V was clipped by 7 bases and J by 3 bases; unmatched bases: 15. Germline CDR1 reads SGHRS; CDR2 reads YFSETQ. The CDR3 protein is CASRLSGSGTEETQYF. CDR3 nucleotides: TGCGCCAGCCGGCTAAGTGGTTCCGGGACAGAAGAGACCCAGTACTTC. Supplemented by reference TRBV5-1 and TRBJ2-5, the full variable domain reads KAGVTQTPRYLIKTRGQQVTLSCSPISGHRSVSWYQQTPGQGLQFLFEYFSETQRNKGNFPGRFSGRQFSNSRSEMNVSTLELGDSALYLCASRLSGSGTEETQYFGPGTRLLVL.

The chain joins TRBV9 to TRBJ1-1; D gene ambiguous. This CDR3 spans 14 amino acids. Trimming removed 0 bases at V and 5 bases at J, with 11 bases between. Germline V gene data show CDR1 as SGDLS and CDR2 as YYNGEE. DNA of the CDR3: TGTGCCAGCAGCGTAGACTACGCGTCGACTGAAGCTTTCTTT. It is translated as CASSVDYASTEAFF.

The V gene is TRBV5-1, the J gene TRBJ1-1; TRBD1 agrees at 7 bases. The CDR3 loop spans 16 amino acids. With 9 bases clipped from V and 5 bases from J, the junction kept 19 bases outside the gene matches. Germline lookup yields CDR1 SGHRS and CDR2 YFSETQ. The CDR3 DNA sequence: TGCGCCACCACCGCAGGTCATTATACAGGGGCGACTGAAGCTTTCTTT. It encodes CATTAGHYTGATEAFF.

This rearrangement joins TRBV28 to TRBJ1-1, with D uncertain. This CDR3 region has 13 residues. CDR1 and CDR2 (germline): MDHEN, SYDVKM. The V gene lost 2 bases and the J gene lost 8 bases, with 12 bases spanning the gap. CDR3 in DNA: TGTGCCAGCAGTTTAGATAACCCTAGGGAAGCTTTCTTT. The encoded protein is CASSLDNPREAFF.

V is TRBV7-9 and J is TRBJ2-4, with 7 bases lining up with TRBD2. The CDR3 totals 16 residues. CDR1 is SEHNR, CDR2 FQNEAQ, per germline (reference sequence). Trimming cost V 5 bases and J 0 bases; bases outside gene matches: 7. The DNA of the CDR3 is TGTGCCAGCAGCGGGGAGGGCACTATAGCCAAAAACATTCAGTACTTC. As protein: CASSGEGTIAKNIQYF.

The CDR3 DNA is TGTGCCAGCAGTCACGACAGGCGGTTAGCCAAAAACATTCAGTACTTC. The encoded protein is CASSHDRRLAKNIQYF. V is TRBV28 and J is TRBJ2-4; a possible D gene is TRBD1 (6 bases). Trimming pared 5 bases from V and 0 bases from J, leaving 14 bases between. CDR3 length: 16 residues. Germline assignment: CDR1 MDHEN and CDR2 SYDVKM.

This chain uses TRBV27 with TRBJ2-7, with D possibly being TRBD2 (7 bases). V shed 9 bases and J shed 1 base, with 13 bases lying between them. Germline V gene lookup returns CDR1 MNHEY and CDR2 SMNVEV (reference sequence). The CDR3 sequence is 13 residues long. CDR3 in DNA: TGTGCCAGTGCTCGGGGGGCTTCCTACGAGCAGTACGTC. It specifies CASARGASYEQYV.

The V call is TRBV7-8, the J call TRBJ2-2; TRBD1 is a possible D gene (5 bases). Germline lookup yields CDR1 SGHVS and CDR2 FQNEAQ. The length of the CDR3 is 16 residues. The V and J ends lost 0 bases and 1 base respectively, with 9 bases between them. The CDR3 is CASSLAPTGNTGELFF. The CDR3 DNA reads as TGTGCCAGCAGCTTAGCTCCTACAGGGAACACCGGGGAGCTGTTTTTT. The variable domain in full, with the rest retrieved from reference TRBV7-8 and TRBJ2-2, is GAGVSQSPRYKVAKRGQDVALRCDPISGHVSLFWYQQALGQGPEFLTYFQNEAQLDKSGLPSDRFFAERPEGSVSTLKIQRTQQEDSAVYLCASSLAPTGNTGELFFGEGSRLTVL.

This chain uses TRBV7-9 with TRBJ2-1; D possibly corresponds to TRBD2 (5 bases). Germline V CDR1 and CDR2: SEHNR, FQNEAQ (reference sequence). The germline V and J ends were trimmed by 1 base and 8 bases, with 12 bases remaining between them. This CDR3 has 14 residues. The CDR3 DNA is TGTGCCAGCAGCTTAGTCGTTACGAGGGATGAGCAGTTCTTC. Translated, it gives CASSLVVTRDEQFF.

The chain is built from TRBV5-4 and TRBJ2-3, with a possible D match to TRBD1 (5 bases). Trimming removed 4 bases from V and 3 bases from J, with 15 bases in between. This CDR3 region has 15 residues. Germline assignment: CDR1 SGHNT and CDR2 YYREEE (reference sequence). The CDR3, as DNA: TGTGCCAGCAGCGGCCAGGGTTCGGGTACAGATACGCAGTATTTT. Protein sequence: CASSGQGSGTDTQYF.

This clone has a handful of counts. The V and J genes are TRBV4-2 and TRBJ1-3; 7 bases map to TRBD1. This CDR3 is built from 16 residues. Trimming removed 1 base from V and 4 bases from J; junction bases left unmatched: 7. Germline V gives CDR1 LGHNA, CDR2 YNFKEQ. The CDR3 DNA is TGTGCCAGCAGCCAAGGCGACAGGGCGGGGGGAAACACCATATATTTT. Translating gives CASSQGDRAGGNTIYF.

The chain employs TRBV10-3 and TRBJ1-5; 8 nucleotides agree with TRBD1. This CDR3 spans 16 amino acids. Germline CDR1 is ENHRY and CDR2 is SYGVKD. V lost 0 bases, J lost 4 bases, and 5 bases stayed unmatched. CDR3 nucleotide sequence: TGTGCCATCAGTGAGTCGAGGGACAGGCTAAATCAGCCCCAGCATTTT. Translation gives CAISESRDRLNQPQHF.

The sample holds one count of this clone. The chain carries TRBV30 and TRBJ1-1; TRBD1 agrees at 8 bases. The CDR3 is 12 amino acids. In germline, CDR1 is GTSNPN, CDR2 SVGIG (reference sequence). The trim removed 4 bases at V and 8 bases at J, leaving 6 bases unmatched. CDR3 nucleotides: TGTGCCTGGACGACCTGGGACAGGGAAGCTTTCTTT. Encoded protein: CAWTTWDREAFF.

The gene calls are TRBV2 and TRBJ2-1; weak D call: TRBD1 (5 bases). Germline CDR1 SNHLY, CDR2 FYNNEI. V dropped 6 bases and J dropped 4 bases, with 16 bases sitting between them. The CDR3 has 15 amino acids. Written as DNA, the CDR3 is TGTGCCAGCAGCGACCAGGGCCGAGTGTACAATGAGCAGTTCTTC. It translates to CASSDQGRVYNEQFF.

The chain is built from TRBV18 and TRBJ2-3; D is possibly TRBD2 (5 bases). The germline gives CDR1 KGHSH, CDR2 LQKENI. The CDR3 totals 16 residues. With 2 bases removed from V and 4 bases from J, the gap between germline ends came to 16 bases. CDR3 loop: CASSPRRTSRPDTQYF. CDR3 DNA: TGTGCCAGCTCACCAAGGAGGACTTCCAGGCCAGATACGCAGTATTTT.

In the case of this clone: One end of the junction is discordant with germline, which a read error may explain. The chain employs TRBV5-1 and TRBJ2-5; 14 nucleotides align to TRBD2. Germline values: CDR1 SGHRS, CDR2 YFSETQ. CDR3 length equals 15 residues. The CDR3 is CANSLTSGGGETQYF. Written as DNA, the CDR3 is TGCGCCAACAGCTTGACTAGCGGGGGGGGAGAGACCCAGTACTTC.

The rearrangement links TRBV5-1 to TRBJ1-2; perhaps TRBD1 as D (5 bases). Trimming left V 5 bases short and J 1 base short, with 12 bases between. Germline CDR1 reads SGHRS; CDR2 reads YFSETQ. This CDR3 spans 14 amino acids. The CDR3 nucleotides read TGCGCCAGCAGTCAGGGTGGGGTTAACTATGGCTACACCTTC. Translation: CASSQGGVNYGYTF.